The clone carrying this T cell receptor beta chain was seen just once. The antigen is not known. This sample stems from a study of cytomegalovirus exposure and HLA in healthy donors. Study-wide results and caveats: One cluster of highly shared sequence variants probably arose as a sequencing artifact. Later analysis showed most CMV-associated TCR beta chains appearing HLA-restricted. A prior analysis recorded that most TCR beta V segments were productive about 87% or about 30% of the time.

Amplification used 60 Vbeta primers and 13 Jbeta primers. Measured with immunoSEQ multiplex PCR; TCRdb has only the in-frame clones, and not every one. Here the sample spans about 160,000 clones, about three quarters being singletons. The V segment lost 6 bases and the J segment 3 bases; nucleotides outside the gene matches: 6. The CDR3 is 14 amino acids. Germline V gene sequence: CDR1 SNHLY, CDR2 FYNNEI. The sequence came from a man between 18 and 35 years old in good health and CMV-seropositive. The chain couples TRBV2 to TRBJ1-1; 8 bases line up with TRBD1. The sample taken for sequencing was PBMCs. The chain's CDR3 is CASRDRDGDTEAFF. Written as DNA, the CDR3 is TGTGCCAGCAGGGACAGGGACGGGGACACTGAAGCTTTCTTT.